This entry lists 6 T cell receptor beta chains sequenced from one sample in a study of early stage breast cancer tumors. TCRdb's copy holds only in-frame clones and misses some; the assay was immunoSEQ multiplex PCR. The sample yields approximately 4,800 clones, 61% seen once. What was sequenced was breast tumor tissue. These receptors were collected from a person in their fifties with breast cancer.

The CDR3 sequence is CASSAPRAGGSTEAFF. The CDR3 DNA follows: TGTGCCAGCAGCGCCCCAAGGGCAGGGGGAAGCACTGAAGCTTTCTTT. The chain uses TRBV9 and TRBJ1-1, with 7 bases that match TRBD1. The CDR3 loop spans 16 amino acids. Trimming cost V 3 bases and J 4 bases; bases outside gene matches: 12. Germline CDR1 reads SGDLS; CDR2 reads YYNGEE.

A few counts support this clone. V is TRBV7-8 and J is TRBJ2-3, with D perhaps matching TRBD2 (6 bases). CDR1 is SGHVS and CDR2 is FQNEAQ in the germline V gene. Between the trimmed V and J ends, which lost 3 bases and 4 bases, there was a span of 14 bases. The CDR3 is 15 amino acids. The CDR3 reads CASSFSGGHADTQYF. The CDR3, as DNA: TGTGCCAGCAGCTTTAGCGGTGGACACGCAGATACGCAGTATTTT.

The rearrangement links TRBV7-8 to TRBJ2-2; 13 bases are a match to TRBD2. Per germline, CDR1 SGHVS and CDR2 FQNEAQ. V was clipped by 5 bases and J by 4 bases; unmatched bases: 10. The CDR3 spans 18 residues. This CDR3 reads CASSQRTSGGPSTGELFF. In nucleotides, the CDR3 is TGTGCCAGCAGCCAAAGGACTAGCGGGGGCCCGAGCACCGGGGAGCTGTTTTTT.

This clone was found a few times. The chain is built from TRBV10-3 and TRBJ1-2, with 7 bases matching TRBD1. V was pared by 3 bases and J by 7 bases, with 5 bases of the junction left unmatched. Germline CDR1 is ENHRY and CDR2 is SYGVKD. CDR3 length: 13 amino acids. The CDR3 here is CAISDGDRSGYTF. CDR3 nucleotides: TGTGCCATCAGTGATGGGGACAGATCTGGCTACACCTTC.

The chain links TRBV7-6 to TRBJ2-5; 14 bases are a match to TRBD2. V was pared by 1 base and J by 2 bases, with 3 bases of the junction left unmatched. Germline V gene data show CDR1 as SGHVS and CDR2 as FNYEAQ. This CDR3 is built from 17 residues. The CDR3 DNA follows: TGTGCCAGCAGCTTAGTAAGACTAGCGGGAGGGCAAGAGACCCAGTACTTC. Its protein product is CASSLVRLAGGQETQYF.

V usage is TRBV5-5 and J usage is TRBJ2-5; perhaps TRBD2 as D (5 bases). This CDR3 contains 14 residues. Germline values: CDR1 SGHKS, CDR2 YYEKEE (reference sequence). Trimming shortened V by 4 bases and J by 3 bases, and 13 bases separated the two germline ends. The CDR3 DNA follows: TGTGCCAGCAGCCGTCGTGGACTGGAAGAGACCCAGTACTTC. Translated, it gives CASSRRGLEETQYF.